Sequencing of this TCR beta chain was carried out in a study of T cells after yellow fever vaccination. Study context: Fractions with few cells were prepared using SMART-Seq v4 Ultra Low Input.

The study's findings and limits: Contamination of FACS-sorted repertoires by abundant clonotypes from the bulk population could occur. Post-booster samples contained most primary-vaccination clones (approximately 96% CD4, roughly 88% CD8). Researchers noted that a small share of clonotypes showed up in both CD4 and CD8 compartments.

This clonotype was counted many times. A single record per CDR3 protein comes from TCRdb applying MiXCR to the 5' RACE reads. The table lists about 42,000 distinct CDR3 sequences, 6% to 7% of them singletons, with 10% in the top ten. Germline CDR1 is MDHEN and CDR2 is SYDVKM. The CDR3 runs to 15 residues. V lost 5 bases and J lost 2; bases outside the gene matches: 3. This TCR derives from a man aged 25 to 40 who received the YFV17D yellow fever vaccine. V is TRBV28 and J is TRBJ2-3, with 11 bases matching TRBD2. Sequences were derived from PBMCs, either bulk or a sorted T-cell subset (CD4+, CD8+, memory, or dextramer-sorted; not recorded which), sampled 45 days after the yellow fever booster vaccination. For the CDR3, the DNA is TGTGCCAGCAGTATGGGACTAGCGGTCACAGATACGCAGTATTTT. It yields the protein CASSMGLAVTDTQYF.